Shown below are 27 T cell receptor beta chains from a single sample sequenced in a study of T cell repertoires in cytomegalovirus infection. TCRdb itself ran the reads through MiXCR, one entry per CDR3 protein. Of approximately 270,000 distinct CDR3 sequences in the sample, 20% to 25% were seen once. The antigens of these receptors remain unknown. The material was cultured PBMCs, obtained from culture after CMV antigen stimulation. The receptor set was obtained from a human donor in good health (CMV status not recorded). Some clones in this sample may be carry-over from other donors' samples.

The gene calls are TRBV20-1 and TRBJ2-7, with TRBD2 matching over 7 bases. The CDR3 consists of 16 residues. V lost 0 bases and J lost 6; bases outside the gene matches: 14. CDR1 and CDR2 (germline): DFQATT, SNEGSKA (reference sequence). The CDR3 protein is CSARDPTSESTGEQYF. CDR3 nucleotides: TGCAGTGCTAGAGATCCTACTAGCGAAAGTACGGGCGAGCAGTACTTC.

The J gene is TRBJ2-2, the V gene TRBV9, with no clear D. The germline V gene encodes CDR1 SGDLS and CDR2 YYNGEE. V was clipped by 4 bases and J by 0 bases, with 13 bases between them. The CDR3 is made up of 16 amino acids. The CDR3, as DNA: TGTGCCAGCAGCCACATTTTGGGTACGAACACCGGGGAGCTGTTTTTT. Protein: CASSHILGTNTGELFF. The full variable domain, rest sourced from reference TRBV9 and TRBJ2-2, is DSGVTQTPKHLITATGQRVTLRCSPRSGDLSVYWYQQSLDQGLQFLIQYYNGEERAKGNILERFSAQQFPDLHSELNLSSLELGDSALYFCASSHILGTNTGELFFGEGSRLTVL.

This clonotype was counted between two and nine times. The chain has TRBV9 and TRBJ1-2; D is perhaps TRBD1 (5 bases). The CDR3 covers 17 residues. CDR1 and CDR2 from the germline V gene are SGDLS and YYNGEE. The germline V and J ends were trimmed by 4 bases and 1 base, with 20 bases remaining between them. The CDR3 region is CASSPEGWAGNNYGYTF. The CDR3 nucleotides are TGTGCCAGCAGCCCAGAGGGTTGGGCAGGGAATAACTATGGCTACACCTTC.

This clonotype was seen only a few times. The V call is TRBV6-2 or TRBV6-3, the J call TRBJ2-3, with D hard to call. Trimming cost V 6 bases and J 6 bases, with 7 bases left between them. Germline lookup yields CDR1 MNHEY and CDR2 SVGEGT. The CDR3 runs to 11 residues. In DNA, the CDR3 is TGTGCCAGCAGGACCTGGGATACGCAGTATTTT. Its protein is CASRTWDTQYF.

The V call is TRBV7-6, the J call TRBJ1-5, with D possibly TRBD1 on 6 matching bases. The CDR3 has 16 residues. Trimming stripped 2 bases from V and 6 bases from J, with 17 bases between. The germline V gene has CDR1 SGHVS and CDR2 FNYEAQ. The CDR3 DNA follows: TGTGCCAGCAGCTTATATGCGGGGCAGGGGCCTCAGCCCCAGCATTTT. This codes for CASSLYAGQGPQPQHF.

This chain uses TRBV10-3 with TRBJ2-3; D is unresolved. Germline CDR1 is ENHRY and CDR2 is SYGVKD. V lost 4 bases to trimming and J lost 4 bases, with 6 bases between them. CDR3 length equals 12 residues. DNA for the CDR3: TGTGCCATCAGTGGGCGTCCAGATACGCAGTATTTT. It codes for CAISGRPDTQYF.

Note on this clonotype: One end of the junction varies from germline; a read error may be responsible. V and J are TRBV5-6 and TRBJ1-1; 10 positions agree with TRBD1. This CDR3 is built from 12 residues. Per the germline V gene, CDR1 is SGHDT and CDR2 is YYEEEE. CDR3 in amino acids: CASSLSGTGDAF. CDR3 in DNA: TGTGCCAGCAGCTTGTCCGGGACAGGGGATGCGTTT.

The V and J genes are TRBV24-1 and TRBJ1-5; D remains ambiguous. There are 12 residues in the CDR3. Germline assignment: CDR1 KGHDR and CDR2 SFDVKD. Trimming cost V 6 bases and J 7 bases, with 9 bases left between them. CDR3 in DNA: TGTGCCACCAGTACCCGGGAGCAGCCCCAGCATTTT. Its translation: CATSTREQPQHF.

This clonotype was seen repeatedly, ten times or more. The V and J genes are TRBV12-3 or TRBV12-4 and TRBJ2-7, with TRBD2 matching 14 bases. V lost 5 bases and J lost 5; bases outside the gene matches: 11. The CDR3 has 17 residues. CDR3 in DNA: TGTGCCAGCAGTAATAGACGGACTAGCGGGAGGTTTGACGAGCAGTACGTC. Protein product: CASSNRRTSGRFDEQYV.

This rearrangement joins TRBV15 to TRBJ1-3, with 10 bases fitting TRBD1. CDR1 and CDR2 (germline): LNHNV, YYDKDF (reference sequence). With 9 bases clipped from V and 4 bases from J, the junction kept 3 bases outside the gene matches. This CDR3 has 13 residues. CDR3 protein: CATDRGEGNTIYF. The CDR3 nucleotides read TGTGCCACGGACAGGGGGGAAGGAAACACCATATATTTT.

There are many counts of this clonotype. The gene calls are TRBV7-2 and TRBJ2-2; D tentatively fits TRBD1 or TRBD2 (5 bases each). The CDR3 contains 14 residues. Trimming stripped 5 bases from V and 3 bases from J, with 10 bases between. In germline, CDR1 is SGHTA, CDR2 FQGNSA. CDR3 DNA: TGTGCCAGCAGCCGGGACGGATACACCGGGGAGCTGTTTTTT. Its protein is CASSRDGYTGELFF.

This clonotype has just one count. The chain is built from TRBV30 and TRBJ2-2; TRBD1 might be the D (6 bases). CDR3 length: 14 residues. The V end lost 7 bases, the J end lost 6 bases, and 18 bases lay between the germline ends. Germline CDR1 GTSNPN, CDR2 SVGIG (reference sequence). The CDR3: CAYLTGIRPGELFF. The CDR3 nucleotides are TGTGCCTACCTGACAGGAATAAGGCCCGGGGAGCTGTTTTTT.

This clonotype has a handful of counts. This rearrangement joins TRBV7-2 to TRBJ1-1, with no clear D. This CDR3 contains 13 residues. Germline V lookup: CDR1 SGHTA, CDR2 FQGNSA. V was trimmed by 4 bases and J by 2 bases, leaving 8 bases between them. The CDR3 region is CASSCCGNTEAFF. The CDR3 DNA reads TGTGCCAGCAGCTGCTGCGGAAACACTGAAGCTTTCTTT.

The sample holds a few counts of this clonotype. The chain joins TRBV20-1 to TRBJ2-3, with 8 bases fitting TRBD2. CDR3 length equals 16 residues. V lost 0 bases to trimming and J lost 2 bases; unmatched junction nucleotides: 7. Germline V gives CDR1 DFQATT, CDR2 SNEGSKA (reference sequence). The CDR3 reads CSARDLLAGLTDTQYF. In DNA, the CDR3 is TGCAGTGCTAGAGATCTGCTAGCGGGCCTCACAGATACGCAGTATTTT.

This clonotype came up many times. This sequence joins TRBV7-8 and TRBJ2-7; 7 bases map to TRBD1. Per the germline V gene, CDR1 is SGHVS and CDR2 is FQNEAQ. V gave up 4 bases and J gave up 0 bases; unmatched junction bases: 9. CDR3 length: 16 residues. The CDR3 spells CASSSPEDRFSYEQYF. The CDR3 bases are TGTGCCAGCAGCTCACCCGAGGACAGGTTCTCCTACGAGCAGTACTTC.

This clonotype was observed a handful of times. The V call is TRBV7-6, the J call TRBJ2-2; D perhaps matches TRBD2 (5 bases). CDR1 and CDR2 (germline): SGHVS, FNYEAQ. Trimming shortened V by 0 bases and J by 4 bases, and 15 bases separated the two germline ends. The CDR3 spans 17 residues. The CDR3 nucleotides read TGTGCCAGCAGCTTAGCAGTGGGAGCCACCTCCACCGGGGAGCTGTTTTTT. Its protein product is CASSLAVGATSTGELFF.

This clonotype has a count of ten or more. The chain recombines TRBV5-1 with TRBJ2-1; TRBD2 matches 8 bases. This CDR3 comprises 14 residues. V gave up 0 bases and J gave up 6 bases; unmatched junction bases: 2. Germline CDR1 reads SGHRS; CDR2 reads YFSETQ. The CDR3 is CASSLGGTSNEQFF. Here the CDR3 DNA reads TGCGCCAGCAGCTTGGGCGGGACTAGCAATGAGCAGTTCTTC. The full variable domain, rest sourced from reference TRBV5-1 and TRBJ2-1, is KAGVTQTPRYLIKTRGQQVTLSCSPISGHRSVSWYQQTPGQGLQFLFEYFSETQRNKGNFPGRFSGRQFSNSRSEMNVSTLELGDSALYLCASSLGGTSNEQFFGPGTRLTVL.

This rearrangement joins TRBV4-1 to TRBJ2-1, with TRBD2 matching over 11 bases. The CDR3 extends over 13 amino acids. Germline V gene lookup returns CDR1 MGHRA and CDR2 YSYEKL. V shed 3 bases, J shed 13 bases, and the junction held 5 bases outside the gene matches. The CDR3 nucleotides read TGCGCCAGCAGCCAGATTAGCGGGAGGGCCCAGTTCTTC. The encoded protein is CASSQISGRAQFF.

This clonotype was observed many times. The V call is TRBV7-2, the J call TRBJ1-3; unclear D gene. This CDR3 spans 16 amino acids. V was cut by 6 bases and J by 4 bases, with 19 bases left in between. CDR1 is SGHTA, CDR2 FQGNSA, per germline. CDR3 coding DNA: TGTGCCAGCAGTCCTTTACTTGCCCTAGTAGGAAACACCATATATTTT. The encoded protein is CASSPLLALVGNTIYF.

This clonotype was seen repeatedly, ten times or more. The chain carries TRBV7-9 and TRBJ2-1; weak D call: TRBD2 (5 bases). The CDR3 has 11 amino acids. CDR1 is SEHNR and CDR2 is FQNEAQ in the germline V gene (reference sequence). The ends were cut back, 1 base at V and 14 bases at J, with 9 bases in the middle. The CDR3 here is CASSLEEGEFF. The CDR3, as DNA: TGTGCCAGCAGCTTAGAAGAGGGCGAGTTCTTC.

This rearrangement joins TRBV27 to TRBJ1-1, with 9 bases aligning to TRBD1. V lost 4 bases to trimming and J lost 1 base; unmatched junction nucleotides: 7. From germline, CDR1 is MNHEY and CDR2 SMNVEV (reference sequence). The CDR3 totals 16 residues. The CDR3: CASSSRQGVRNTEAFF. CDR3 DNA: TGTGCCAGCAGTTCCCGACAGGGGGTGAGGAACACTGAAGCTTTCTTT.

This clonotype was counted a few times. The chain joins TRBV12-3 or TRBV12-4 to TRBJ2-7; 12 bases agree with TRBD2. This CDR3 contains 16 residues. Germline trimming cut 5 bases from V and 4 bases from J; bases unmatched to any gene: 9. The CDR3 nucleotides read TGTGCCAGCAGTCGAGGCGGGACTAGCGGGCTTTACGAGCAGTACTTC. It specifies CASSRGGTSGLYEQYF.

This clonotype was counted a few times. The chain uses TRBV6-2 or TRBV6-3 and TRBJ2-7, with D tentatively TRBD2 (5 bases). V was cut by 0 bases and J by 4 bases, with 7 bases left in between. This CDR3 has 13 amino acids. CDR1 MNHEY and CDR2 SVGEGT come from the germline V gene. The CDR3 bases are TGTGCCAGCAGTTACTCGCGGGTTTACGAGCAGTACTTC. As protein: CASSYSRVYEQYF.

The J gene is TRBJ2-7, the V gene TRBV12-3 or TRBV12-4; D assignment may be TRBD1 or TRBD2 (6 bases each). CDR3 length equals 18 residues. V lost 3 bases, J lost 7 bases, and 28 bases lay in between. This CDR3 reads CASSLGRGRETDKGEQYF. The DNA for the CDR3 is TGTGCCAGCAGTTTGGGCCGGGGGCGCGAGACCGACAAGGGGGAGCAGTACTTC.

This clonotype was seen a handful of times. At one of its ends the junction is not consistent with the germline gene, which may arise from a read error. The chain carries TRBV7-9 and TRBJ1-1, with 10 bases that match TRBD1. The CDR3 loop spans 16 amino acids. In germline, CDR1 is SEHNR, CDR2 FQNEAQ (reference sequence). The DNA for the CDR3 is TGTGCCAGCAGCTTACTGCGACAGGGGGCGAACGCTGAAGCTTTCTTT. Translation gives CASSLLRQGANAEAFF.

The chain uses TRBV20-1 and TRBJ2-1; 7 bases align to TRBD2. The length of the CDR3 is 13 residues. The V gene's germline CDR1 is DFQATT and CDR2 SNEGSKA (reference sequence). V was pared by 5 bases and J by 3 bases, with 4 bases of the junction left unmatched. The CDR3 DNA follows: TGCAGTGCTCTGCGGGAGTTCTACAATGAGCAGTTCTTC. Protein: CSALREFYNEQFF.

This clonotype was detected a few times. J is TRBJ2-3 and V is TRBV28; 8 bases match TRBD1. The CDR3 consists of 16 residues. Unmatched junction bases numbered 10, after V lost 8 bases and J lost 0 bases. Germline CDR1 is MDHEN and CDR2 is SYDVKM. In nucleotides, the CDR3 is TGTGCCAGCCGCAGTTCCCGGACAGGGAGCACAGATACGCAGTATTTT. Encoded protein: CASRSSRTGSTDTQYF.